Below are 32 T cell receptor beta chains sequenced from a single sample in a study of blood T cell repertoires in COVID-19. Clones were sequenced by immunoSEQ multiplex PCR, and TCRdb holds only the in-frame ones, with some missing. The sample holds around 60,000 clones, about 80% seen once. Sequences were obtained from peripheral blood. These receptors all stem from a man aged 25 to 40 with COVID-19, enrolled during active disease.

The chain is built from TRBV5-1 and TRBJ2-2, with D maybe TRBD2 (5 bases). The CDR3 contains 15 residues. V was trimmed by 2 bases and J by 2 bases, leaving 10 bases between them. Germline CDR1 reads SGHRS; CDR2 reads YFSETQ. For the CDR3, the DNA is TGCGCCAGCAGCTTCTACGGGGATAACACCGGGGAGCTGTTTTTT. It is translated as CASSFYGDNTGELFF.

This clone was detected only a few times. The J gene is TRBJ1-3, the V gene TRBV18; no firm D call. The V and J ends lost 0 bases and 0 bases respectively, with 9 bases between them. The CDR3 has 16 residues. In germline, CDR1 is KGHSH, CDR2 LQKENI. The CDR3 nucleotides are TGTGCCAGCTCACCACCTTCTGCAGACTCTGGAAACACCATATATTTT. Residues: CASSPPSADSGNTIYF.

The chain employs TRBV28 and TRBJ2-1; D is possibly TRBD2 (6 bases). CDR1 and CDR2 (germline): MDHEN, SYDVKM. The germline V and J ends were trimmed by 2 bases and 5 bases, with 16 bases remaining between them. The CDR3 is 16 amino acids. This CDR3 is CASSLPPAGLDNEQFF. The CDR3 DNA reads TGTGCCAGCAGTTTACCCCCAGCGGGCCTGGACAATGAGCAGTTCTTC.

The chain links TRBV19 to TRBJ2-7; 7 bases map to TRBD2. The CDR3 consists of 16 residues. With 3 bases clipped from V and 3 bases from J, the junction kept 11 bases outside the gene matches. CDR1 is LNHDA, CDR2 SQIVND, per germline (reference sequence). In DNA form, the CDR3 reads TGTGCCAGTAGTATTGACGTCGCGGGGGATGTCTACGAGCAGTACTTC. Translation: CASSIDVAGDVYEQYF.

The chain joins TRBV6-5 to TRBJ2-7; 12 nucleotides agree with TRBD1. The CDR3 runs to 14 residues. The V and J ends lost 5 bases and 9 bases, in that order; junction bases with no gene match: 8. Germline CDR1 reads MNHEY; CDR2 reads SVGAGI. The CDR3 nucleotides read TGTGCCAGCAGTACTCCGGGACAGGGGGCCCGGCAGTACTTC. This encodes CASSTPGQGARQYF.

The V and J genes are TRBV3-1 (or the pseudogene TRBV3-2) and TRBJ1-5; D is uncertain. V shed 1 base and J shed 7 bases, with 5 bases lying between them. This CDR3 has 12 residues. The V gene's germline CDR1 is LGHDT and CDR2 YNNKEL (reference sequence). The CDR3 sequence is CASSQGAQPQHF. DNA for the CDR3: TGTGCCAGCAGCCAAGGGGCCCAGCCCCAGCATTTT.

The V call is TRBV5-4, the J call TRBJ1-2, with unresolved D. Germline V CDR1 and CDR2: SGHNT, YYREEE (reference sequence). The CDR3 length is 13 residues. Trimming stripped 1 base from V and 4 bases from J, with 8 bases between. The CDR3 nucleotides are TGTGCCAGCAGCTTGCCGGGAGGCTATGGCTACACCTTC. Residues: CASSLPGGYGYTF. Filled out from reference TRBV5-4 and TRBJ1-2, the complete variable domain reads ETGVTQSPTHLIKTRGQQVTLRCSSQSGHNTVSWYQQALGQGPQFIFQYYREEENGRGNFPPRFSGLQFPNYSSELNVNALELDDSALYLCASSLPGGYGYTFGSGTRLTVV.

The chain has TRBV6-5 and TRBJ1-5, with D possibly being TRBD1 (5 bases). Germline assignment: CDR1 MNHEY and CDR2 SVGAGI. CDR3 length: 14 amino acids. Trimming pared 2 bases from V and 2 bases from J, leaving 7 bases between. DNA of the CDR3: TGTGCCAGCAGTTACGGAGGGGGCAATCAGCCCCAGCATTTT. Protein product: CASSYGGGNQPQHF.

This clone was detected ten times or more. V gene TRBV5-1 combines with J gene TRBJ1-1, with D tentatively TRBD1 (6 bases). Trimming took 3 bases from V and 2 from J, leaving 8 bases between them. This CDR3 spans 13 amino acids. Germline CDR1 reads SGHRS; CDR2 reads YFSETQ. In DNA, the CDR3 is TGCGCCAGCAGCTCGGACAGTAACACTGAAGCTTTCTTT. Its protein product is CASSSDSNTEAFF.

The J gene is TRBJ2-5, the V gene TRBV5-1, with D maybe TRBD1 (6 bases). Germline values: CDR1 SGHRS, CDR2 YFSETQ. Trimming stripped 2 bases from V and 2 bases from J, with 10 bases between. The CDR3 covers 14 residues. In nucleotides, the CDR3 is TGCGCCAGCAGCTTCGGCCAGGGGCAAGAGACCCAGTACTTC. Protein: CASSFGQGQETQYF.

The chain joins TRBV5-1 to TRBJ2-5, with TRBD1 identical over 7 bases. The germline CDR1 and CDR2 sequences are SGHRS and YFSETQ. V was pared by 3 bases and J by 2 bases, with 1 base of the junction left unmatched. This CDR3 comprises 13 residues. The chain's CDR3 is CASSYRGQETQYF. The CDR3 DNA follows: TGCGCCAGCAGCTACAGGGGACAAGAGACCCAGTACTTC. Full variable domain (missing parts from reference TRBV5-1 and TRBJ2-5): KAGVTQTPRYLIKTRGQQVTLSCSPISGHRSVSWYQQTPGQGLQFLFEYFSETQRNKGNFPGRFSGRQFSNSRSEMNVSTLELGDSALYLCASSYRGQETQYFGPGTRLLVL.

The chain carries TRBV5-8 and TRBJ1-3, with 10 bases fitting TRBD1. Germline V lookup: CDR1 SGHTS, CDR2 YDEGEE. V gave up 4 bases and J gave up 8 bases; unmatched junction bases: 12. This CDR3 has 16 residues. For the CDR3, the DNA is TGTGCCAGCAGCGACGGCTACGGGACAGGGGTCCACACCATATATTTT. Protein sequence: CASSDGYGTGVHTIYF.

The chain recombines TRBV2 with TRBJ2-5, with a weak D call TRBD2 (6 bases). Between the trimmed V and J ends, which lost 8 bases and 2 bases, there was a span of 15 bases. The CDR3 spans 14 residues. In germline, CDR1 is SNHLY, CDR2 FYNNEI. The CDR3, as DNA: TGTGCCAGCGTCCGGGACTCGTCGCAAGAGACCCAGTACTTC. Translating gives CASVRDSSQETQYF. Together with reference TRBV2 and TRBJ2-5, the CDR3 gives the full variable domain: EPEVTQTPSHQVTQMGQEVILRCVPISNHLYFYWYRQILGQKVEFLVSFYNNEISEKSEIFDDQFSVERPDGSNFTLKIRSTKLEDSAMYFCASVRDSSQETQYFGPGTRLLVL.

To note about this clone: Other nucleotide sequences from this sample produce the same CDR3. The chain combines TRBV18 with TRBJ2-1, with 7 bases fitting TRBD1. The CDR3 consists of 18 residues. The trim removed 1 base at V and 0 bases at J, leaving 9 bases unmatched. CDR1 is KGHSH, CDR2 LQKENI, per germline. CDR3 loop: CASSPLAGQATSYNEQFF. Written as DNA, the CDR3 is TGTGCCAGCTCACCACTCGCCGGACAGGCGACCTCCTACAATGAGCAGTTCTTC.

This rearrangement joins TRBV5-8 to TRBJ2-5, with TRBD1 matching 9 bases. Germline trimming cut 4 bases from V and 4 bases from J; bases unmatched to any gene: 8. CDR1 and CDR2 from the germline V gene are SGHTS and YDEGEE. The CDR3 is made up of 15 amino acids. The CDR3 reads CASSPDRGWGETQYF. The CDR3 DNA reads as TGTGCCAGCAGCCCGGACAGGGGATGGGGAGAGACCCAGTACTTC. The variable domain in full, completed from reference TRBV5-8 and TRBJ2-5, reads EAGVTQSPTHLIKTRGQQATLRCSPISGHTSVYWYQQALGLGLQFLLWYDEGEERNRGNFPPRFSGRQFPNYSSELNVNALELEDSALYLCASSPDRGWGETQYFGPGTRLLVL.

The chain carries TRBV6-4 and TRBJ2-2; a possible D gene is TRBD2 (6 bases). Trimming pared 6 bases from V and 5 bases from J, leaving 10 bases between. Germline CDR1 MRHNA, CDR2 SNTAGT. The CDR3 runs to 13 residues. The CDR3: CASRPEGTGELFF. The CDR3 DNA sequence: TGTGCCAGCAGACCGGAGGGAACCGGGGAGCTGTTTTTT.

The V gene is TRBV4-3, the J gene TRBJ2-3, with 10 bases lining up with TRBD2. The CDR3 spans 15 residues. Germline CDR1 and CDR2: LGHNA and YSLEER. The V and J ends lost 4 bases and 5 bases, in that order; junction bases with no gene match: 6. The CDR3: CASSLLAGAVDTQYF. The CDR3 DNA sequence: TGCGCCAGCAGCCTCCTAGCGGGGGCGGTAGATACGCAGTATTTT.

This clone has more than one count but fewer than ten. The CDR3 DNA is TGCGCCAGCAGCCAAGGGGCAGACACTAGCTCCTACGAGCAGTACTTC. Translated: CASSQGADTSSYEQYF. The V call is TRBV4-1, the J call TRBJ2-7; perhaps TRBD2 as D (5 bases). V lost 1 base, J lost 0 bases, and 13 bases lay in between. Germline CDR1 and CDR2: MGHRA and YSYEKL. The CDR3 runs to 16 residues.

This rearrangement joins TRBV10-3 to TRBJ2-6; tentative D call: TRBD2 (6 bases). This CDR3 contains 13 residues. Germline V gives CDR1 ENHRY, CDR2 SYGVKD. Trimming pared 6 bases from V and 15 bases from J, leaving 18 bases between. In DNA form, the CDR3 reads TGTGCCATCAGGGACCTTAGCGGCAGCCGCCTGACTTTC. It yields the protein CAIRDLSGSRLTF.

CDR3 DNA: TGCGCCAGCAGCTTGGCCGAGACAGGGTTCTACAATGAGCAGTTCTTC. It encodes CASSLAETGFYNEQFF. V usage is TRBV5-1 and J usage is TRBJ2-1; TRBD1 matches at 7 bases. The length of the CDR3 is 16 residues. Germline V lookup: CDR1 SGHRS, CDR2 YFSETQ. The V gene end was trimmed by 0 bases and the J gene end by 3 bases; junction bases not matched to a gene: 6.

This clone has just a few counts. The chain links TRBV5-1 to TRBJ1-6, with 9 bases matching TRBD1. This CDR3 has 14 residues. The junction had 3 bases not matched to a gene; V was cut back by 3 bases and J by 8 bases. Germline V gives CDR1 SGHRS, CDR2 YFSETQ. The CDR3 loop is CASSSGQGDSPLHF. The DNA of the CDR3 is TGCGCCAGCAGCTCGGGACAGGGAGATTCACCCCTCCACTTT.

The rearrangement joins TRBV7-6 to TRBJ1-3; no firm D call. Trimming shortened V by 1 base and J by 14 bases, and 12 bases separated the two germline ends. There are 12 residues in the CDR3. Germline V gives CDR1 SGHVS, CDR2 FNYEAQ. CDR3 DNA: TGTGCCAGCAGCTTAGAGTCCGGTCTCCTATATTTT. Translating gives CASSLESGLLYF.

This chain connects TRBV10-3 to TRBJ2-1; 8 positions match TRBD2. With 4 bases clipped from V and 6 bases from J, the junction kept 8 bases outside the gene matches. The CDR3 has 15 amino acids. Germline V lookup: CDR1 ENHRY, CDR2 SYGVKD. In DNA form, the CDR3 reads TGTGCCATCAGTGCCGGGGGGGGCGAGATCAATGAGCAGTTCTTC. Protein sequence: CAISAGGGEINEQFF.

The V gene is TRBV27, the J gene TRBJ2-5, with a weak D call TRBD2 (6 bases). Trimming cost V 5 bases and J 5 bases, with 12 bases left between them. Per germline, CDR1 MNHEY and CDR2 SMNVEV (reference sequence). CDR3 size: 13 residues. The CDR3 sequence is CASSTGGRETQYF. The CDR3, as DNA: TGTGCCAGCAGTACCGGAGGGCGGGAGACCCAGTACTTC.

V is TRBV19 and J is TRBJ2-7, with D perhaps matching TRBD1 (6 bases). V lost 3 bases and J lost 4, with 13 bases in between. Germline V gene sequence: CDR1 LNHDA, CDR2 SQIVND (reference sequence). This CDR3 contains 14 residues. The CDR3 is CASSMRGMAYEQYF. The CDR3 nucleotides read TGTGCCAGTAGTATGAGGGGGATGGCTTACGAGCAGTACTTC.

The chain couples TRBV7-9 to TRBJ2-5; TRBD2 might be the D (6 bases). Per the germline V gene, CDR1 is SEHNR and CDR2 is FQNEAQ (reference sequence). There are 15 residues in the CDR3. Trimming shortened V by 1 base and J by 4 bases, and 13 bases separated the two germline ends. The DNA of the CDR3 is TGTGCCAGCAGCTTAGGCGGTAGCGGAGGAGAGACCCAGTACTTC. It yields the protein CASSLGGSGGETQYF. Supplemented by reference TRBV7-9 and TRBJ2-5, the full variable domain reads DTGVSQNPRHKITKRGQNVTFRCDPISEHNRLYWYRQTLGQGPEFLTYFQNEAQLEKSRLLSDRFSAERPKGSFSTLEIQRTEQGDSAMYLCASSLGGSGGETQYFGPGTRLLVL.

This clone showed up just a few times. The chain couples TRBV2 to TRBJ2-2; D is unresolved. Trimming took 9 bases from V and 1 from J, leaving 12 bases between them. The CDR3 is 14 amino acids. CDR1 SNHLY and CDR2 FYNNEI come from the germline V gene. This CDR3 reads CASRWAQNTGELFF. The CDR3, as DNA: TGTGCCAGTCGGTGGGCCCAGAACACCGGGGAGCTGTTTTTT.

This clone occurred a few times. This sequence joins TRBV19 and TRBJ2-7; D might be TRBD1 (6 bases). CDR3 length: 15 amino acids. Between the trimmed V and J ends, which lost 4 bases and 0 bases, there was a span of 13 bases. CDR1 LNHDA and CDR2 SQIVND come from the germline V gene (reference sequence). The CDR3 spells CASSKGHMSSYEQYF. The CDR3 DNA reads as TGTGCCAGTAGTAAGGGACACATGAGCTCCTACGAGCAGTACTTC.

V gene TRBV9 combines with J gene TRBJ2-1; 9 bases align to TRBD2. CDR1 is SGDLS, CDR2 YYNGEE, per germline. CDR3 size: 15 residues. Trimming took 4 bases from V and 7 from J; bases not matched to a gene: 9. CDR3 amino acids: CASSFGSGGGNEQFF. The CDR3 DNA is TGTGCCAGCAGCTTCGGTAGCGGGGGAGGGAATGAGCAGTTCTTC.

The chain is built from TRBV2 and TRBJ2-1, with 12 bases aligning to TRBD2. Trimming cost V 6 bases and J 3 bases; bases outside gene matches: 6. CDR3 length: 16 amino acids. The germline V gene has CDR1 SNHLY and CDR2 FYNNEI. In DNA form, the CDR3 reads TGTGCCAGCAGCCAGACTAGCGGGAGCCGCTACAATGAGCAGTTCTTC. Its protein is CASSQTSGSRYNEQFF.

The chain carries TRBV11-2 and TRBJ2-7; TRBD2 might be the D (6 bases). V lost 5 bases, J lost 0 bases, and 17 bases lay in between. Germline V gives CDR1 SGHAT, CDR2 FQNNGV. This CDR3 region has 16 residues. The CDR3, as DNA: TGTGCCAGCAGCCCCGACGGGGGATCTAGCTCCTACGAGCAGTACTTC. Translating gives CASSPDGGSSSYEQYF.

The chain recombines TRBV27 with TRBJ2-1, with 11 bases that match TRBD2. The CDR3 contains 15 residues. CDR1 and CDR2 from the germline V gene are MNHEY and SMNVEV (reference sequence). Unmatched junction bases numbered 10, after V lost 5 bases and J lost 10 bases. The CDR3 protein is CASSLRLAGKGEQFF. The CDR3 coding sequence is TGTGCCAGCAGTCTCCGACTAGCGGGGAAGGGGGAGCAGTTCTTC.